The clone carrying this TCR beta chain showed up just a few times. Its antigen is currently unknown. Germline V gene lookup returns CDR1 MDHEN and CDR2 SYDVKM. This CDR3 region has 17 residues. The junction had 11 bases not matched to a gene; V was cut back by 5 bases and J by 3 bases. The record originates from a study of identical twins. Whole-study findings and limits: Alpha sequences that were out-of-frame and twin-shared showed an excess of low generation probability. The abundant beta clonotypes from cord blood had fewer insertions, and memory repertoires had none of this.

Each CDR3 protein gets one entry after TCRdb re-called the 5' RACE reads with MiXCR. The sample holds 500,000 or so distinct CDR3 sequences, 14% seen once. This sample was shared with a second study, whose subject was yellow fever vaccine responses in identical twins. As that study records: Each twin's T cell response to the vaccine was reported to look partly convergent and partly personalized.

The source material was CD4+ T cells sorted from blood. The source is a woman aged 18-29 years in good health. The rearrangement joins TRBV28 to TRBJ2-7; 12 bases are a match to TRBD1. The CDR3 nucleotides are TGTGCCAGCAGTACGACACCGGGACAGGGGGCTGGCTACGAGCAGTACTTC. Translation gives CASSTTPGQGAGYEQYF.